This TCR beta chain was recovered during a study of cytomegalovirus exposure and HLA in healthy donors. Background on the study: The roughly 110 validation repertoires were reported in a later analysis to have been generated on the same platform as the approximately 700 first-cohort repertoires. Regarding the study as a whole: The investigators catalogued some 150 TCR beta chains as cytomegalovirus-associated.

As concerns this clone: Its target is unknown.

Only in-frame clones appear in the TCRdb table, and some are missing; sequencing was by immunoSEQ multiplex PCR. The sample gives 95,000 to 120,000 clones, around 82% of which show up once; 3% to 3.5% is in the top ten. Deletions cut 0 bases from V and 0 bases from J, with 8 bases between. The CDR3 sequence is 16 residues long. Germline V gives CDR1 SGHVS, CDR2 FNYEAQ. The TCR originated in a woman between 18 and 30 years old in good health and CMV-seronegative. The material sequenced was PBMCs. The genes are TRBV7-6 and TRBJ2-2; D might be TRBD1 (5 bases). CDR3 nucleotides: TGTGCCAGCAGCTTAGCGGCAGGGACGAACACCGGGGAGCTGTTTTTT. This codes for CASSLAAGTNTGELFF.